Below are 24 T cell receptor beta chains sequenced from a single sample in a study of blood T cell repertoires in COVID-19. Sequencing used immunoSEQ multiplex PCR; TCRdb keeps in-frame clones, though not all of them. The table lists tens of thousands of clones, under 90% of them singletons. Sequences were obtained from peripheral blood. The receptors originated from a woman of 80 years or more with acute or convalescent COVID-19.

The CDR3 nucleotides read TGTGCCAGTGAGGCTCAAAGCTCTGGAAACACCATATATTTT. The encoded protein is CASEAQSSGNTIYF. The chain is built from TRBV19 and TRBJ1-3; unclear D gene. CDR1 is LNHDA and CDR2 is SQIVND in the germline V gene (reference sequence). This CDR3 spans 14 amino acids. The V and J ends lost 8 bases and 0 bases respectively, with 11 bases between them.

The rearrangement joins TRBV7-3 to TRBJ1-5; possibly TRBD1 for D (5 bases). The CDR3 spans 15 residues. The germline V gene has CDR1 SGHTA and CDR2 FQGTGA. Between the trimmed V and J ends, which lost 1 base and 9 bases, there was a span of 16 bases. The CDR3 loop reads CASSLSRAPWGPQHF. The CDR3 nucleotides are TGTGCCAGCAGCTTAAGCAGGGCCCCCTGGGGGCCCCAGCATTTT.

The chain links TRBV5-1 to TRBJ2-1; maybe TRBD2 (6 bases). The CDR3 runs 16 residues. The V gene lost 0 bases and the J gene lost 3 bases, with 13 bases spanning the gap. Germline-derived CDR1 and CDR2 are SGHRS and YFSETQ. The CDR3 DNA reads as TGCGCCAGCAGCTTGGGGCGGAGGGGAGGCTACAATGAGCAGTTCTTC. It is translated as CASSLGRRGGYNEQFF.

This CDR3 reads CASSLRAGQGAYEQYF. In nucleotides, the CDR3 is TGTGCCAGCAGTTTAAGGGCGGGACAGGGAGCCTACGAGCAGTACTTC. J is TRBJ2-7 and V is TRBV27, with 9 bases identical to TRBD1. The CDR3 spans 16 residues. Germline CDR1 and CDR2: MNHEY and SMNVEV (reference sequence). The trim removed 2 bases at V and 2 bases at J, leaving 7 bases unmatched.

This chain joins TRBV9 and TRBJ2-1; perhaps TRBD2 as D (7 bases). From germline, CDR1 is SGDLS and CDR2 YYNGEE. The V end lost 0 bases, the J end lost 7 bases, and 14 bases lay between the germline ends. CDR3 length: 15 amino acids. The CDR3 spells CASSVEGGPVNEQFF. The CDR3 coding sequence is TGTGCCAGCAGCGTAGAGGGGGGGCCCGTAAATGAGCAGTTCTTC.

The V call is TRBV5-1, the J call TRBJ1-4; D not certain. This CDR3 spans 14 amino acids. V lost 0 bases, J lost 10 bases, and 13 bases lay in between. Germline loops: CDR1 SGHRS, CDR2 YFSETQ. CDR3 DNA sequence: TGCGCCAGCAGCTTGGACGAGGGCCGAGGAAAACTGTTTTTT. Protein: CASSLDEGRGKLFF.

The chain is built from TRBV28 and TRBJ1-2, with TRBD1 matching 9 bases. Germline-derived CDR1 and CDR2 are MDHEN and SYDVKM. This CDR3 has 18 residues. Unmatched junction bases numbered 18, after V lost 7 bases and J lost 3 bases. CDR3 nucleotide sequence: TGTGCCAGCACCAGTTTTTACGAACAGGGGGCGCGGGACTATGGCTACACCTTC. Translating gives CASTSFYEQGARDYGYTF.

This chain uses TRBV7-9 with TRBJ1-1; 7 bases fit TRBD1. CDR3 length: 14 amino acids. V was clipped by 5 bases and J by 0 bases; unmatched bases: 3. Germline loops: CDR1 SEHNR, CDR2 FQNEAQ (reference sequence). The CDR3 DNA reads TGTGCCAGCAGCGACAGGGCCGTGAACACTGAAGCTTTCTTT. This translates into CASSDRAVNTEAFF.

The chain joins TRBV30 to TRBJ2-7; D ambiguous. Trimming took 0 bases from V and 5 from J, leaving 5 bases between them. The CDR3 runs 11 residues. The germline gives CDR1 GTSNPN, CDR2 SVGIG (reference sequence). CDR3 sequence (DNA): TGTGCCTGGAGTGTTGAGGACGAGCAGTACTTC. This sequence encodes CAWSVEDEQYF.

V usage is TRBV6-5 and J usage is TRBJ1-6; 8 bases map to TRBD1. The CDR3 extends over 14 amino acids. V trimming: 9 bases; J trimming: 5 bases; junction bases outside the gene matches: 6. The V gene's germline CDR1 is MNHEY and CDR2 SVGAGI. This chain's CDR3 is CASSVTGDNSPLHF. CDR3 nucleotide sequence: TGTGCCAGTTCGGTGACAGGGGATAATTCACCCCTCCACTTT.

The chain carries TRBV4-1 and TRBJ1-4; D is perhaps TRBD1 (6 bases). There are 15 residues in the CDR3. CDR1 is MGHRA and CDR2 is YSYEKL in the germline V gene. The ends were cut back, 0 bases at V and 8 bases at J, with 13 bases in the middle. CDR3 nucleotide sequence: TGCGCCAGCAGCCAAGACCCAGGGGTAGGCGAAAAACTGTTTTTT. Residues: CASSQDPGVGEKLFF.

The chain uses TRBV15 and TRBJ1-1; tentative D call: TRBD1 (6 bases). Germline CDR1 LNHNV, CDR2 YYDKDF (reference sequence). This CDR3 comprises 13 residues. V was trimmed by 5 bases and J by 0 bases, leaving 7 bases between them. The CDR3 sequence: CATSWTVNTEAFF. The CDR3 DNA follows: TGTGCCACCAGCTGGACAGTGAACACTGAAGCTTTCTTT. Looking up the rest from reference TRBV15 and TRBJ1-1 gives the full variable domain: DAMVIQNPRYQVTQFGKPVTLSCSQTLNHNVMYWYQQKSSQAPKLLFHYYDKDFNNEADTPDNFQSRRPNTSFCFLDIRSPGLGDTAMYLCATSWTVNTEAFFGQGTRLTVV.

The V gene is TRBV11-3, the J gene TRBJ2-2, with 8 bases that match TRBD1. Germline values: CDR1 SGHNT, CDR2 YENEEA. V lost 5 bases, J lost 7 bases, and 12 bases stayed unmatched. CDR3 length: 16 amino acids. The CDR3 loop is CASSPRTGFGYGELFF. The CDR3 region has the DNA TGTGCCAGCAGCCCAAGGACAGGGTTCGGTTACGGGGAGCTGTTTTTT.

This chain joins TRBV27 and TRBJ2-5; 12 bases match TRBD2. Per germline, CDR1 MNHEY and CDR2 SMNVEV (reference sequence). This CDR3 is 17 amino acids long. Germline trimming cut 5 bases from V and 5 bases from J; bases unmatched to any gene: 12. CDR3 coding DNA: TGTGCCAGCAGTCCTACCCGCCGGCTAGCGGGAGGGGAGACCCAGTACTTC. It specifies CASSPTRRLAGGETQYF.

CDR3 protein: CASSDRGGGQPQHF. CDR3 coding DNA: TGTGCCAGCAGTGACCGGGGAGGTGGGCAGCCCCAGCATTTT. J is TRBJ1-5 and V is TRBV2, with D hard to call. V lost 3 bases to trimming and J lost 7 bases, with 13 bases between them. This CDR3 has 14 residues. Germline CDR1 SNHLY, CDR2 FYNNEI.

The chain is built from TRBV21-1 and TRBJ2-5; the table's D call, TRBD1, has no DNA check behind it. TRBV21-1 corresponds to a pseudogene. The CDR3 is made up of 13 amino acids. This CDR3 is CASSKPTDETQYF. The DNA of the CDR3 is TGTGCCAGCAGCAAACCGACAGATGAGACCCAGTACTTC.

This clone has a handful of counts. V gene TRBV27 combines with J gene TRBJ2-7; possibly TRBD2 for D (6 bases). This CDR3 comprises 13 residues. Trimming removed 3 bases at V and 4 bases at J, with 10 bases between. The germline CDR1 and CDR2 sequences are MNHEY and SMNVEV (reference sequence). The CDR3 DNA is TGTGCCAGCAGTTTTGGGAGCGGGTACGAGCAGTACTTC. Amino acids: CASSFGSGYEQYF.

This chain connects TRBV28 to TRBJ2-7; D gene uncertain. Germline V gene sequence: CDR1 MDHEN, CDR2 SYDVKM. V shed 3 bases and J shed 0 bases, with 9 bases lying between them. The CDR3 totals 14 residues. CDR3 region: CASSFFPGSYEQYF. The CDR3 region has the DNA TGTGCCAGCAGTTTTTTTCCGGGCTCCTACGAGCAGTACTTC.

This chain joins TRBV4-1 and TRBJ2-4; possibly TRBD2 for D (7 bases). The CDR3 sequence is 16 residues long. CDR1 is MGHRA and CDR2 is YSYEKL in the germline V gene. Trimming left V 3 bases short and J 3 bases short, with 15 bases between. The CDR3 region is CASSQTGGRGKNIQYF. Here the CDR3 DNA reads TGCGCCAGCAGCCAGACGGGGGGCCGCGGCAAAAACATTCAGTACTTC.

This chain connects TRBV20-1 to TRBJ1-1; D ambiguous. The CDR3 is 11 residues long. V lost 0 bases to trimming and J lost 7 bases, with 6 bases between them. Germline CDR1 reads DFQATT; CDR2 reads SNEGSKA (reference sequence). CDR3 DNA sequence: TGCAGTGCTAGAGAAACCTATGAAGCTTTCTTT. Translated, it gives CSARETYEAFF.

This sequence joins TRBV6-2 or TRBV6-3 and TRBJ2-2, with TRBD2 matching 9 bases. With V trimmed by 0 bases and J by 3 bases, 5 bases remained unmatched. This CDR3 has 17 amino acids. Germline CDR1 and CDR2: MNHEY and SVGEGT. The CDR3 is CASSYSRLAAHTGELFF. DNA for the CDR3: TGTGCCAGCAGTTACTCGAGACTAGCGGCCCACACCGGGGAGCTGTTTTTT.

The chain is built from TRBV20-1 and TRBJ2-3, with D unclear. Germline V CDR1 and CDR2: DFQATT, SNEGSKA (reference sequence). This CDR3 contains 11 residues. Trimming shortened V by 3 bases and J by 6 bases, and 7 bases separated the two germline ends. The DNA for the CDR3 is TGCAGTGCTAGTGGGCGGGATACGCAGTATTTT. As protein: CSASGRDTQYF.

This chain uses TRBV25-1 with TRBJ1-5; 10 bases agree with TRBD1. This CDR3 has 14 amino acids. Germline V lookup: CDR1 MGHDK, CDR2 SYGVNS. J gave up 6 bases and V 6 bases, and 5 bases lay outside the gene matches. The CDR3 here is CASRGTGVGQPQHF. For the CDR3, the DNA is TGTGCCAGCAGGGGGACAGGGGTGGGTCAGCCCCAGCATTTT.

The genes are TRBV27 and TRBJ2-5; 8 bases match TRBD2. Losses at the gene ends were 4 bases for V and 5 bases for J; bases not matched to a gene: 3. The CDR3 covers 13 residues. Per the germline V gene, CDR1 is MNHEY and CDR2 is SMNVEV (reference sequence). The DNA of the CDR3 is TGTGCCAGCAGTTCGGGACTAGTGGAGACCCAGTACTTC. This encodes CASSSGLVETQYF.